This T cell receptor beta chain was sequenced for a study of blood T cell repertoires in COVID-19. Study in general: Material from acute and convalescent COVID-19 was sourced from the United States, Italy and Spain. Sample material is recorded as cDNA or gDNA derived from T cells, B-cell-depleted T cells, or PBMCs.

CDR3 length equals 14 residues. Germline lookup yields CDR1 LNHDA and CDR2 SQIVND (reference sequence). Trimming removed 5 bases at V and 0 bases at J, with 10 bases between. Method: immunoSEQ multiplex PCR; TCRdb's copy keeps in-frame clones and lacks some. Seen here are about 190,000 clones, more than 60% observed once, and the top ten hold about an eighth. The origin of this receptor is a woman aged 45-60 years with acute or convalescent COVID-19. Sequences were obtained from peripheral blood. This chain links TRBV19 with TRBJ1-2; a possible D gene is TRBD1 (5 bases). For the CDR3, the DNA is TGTGCCAGTAGTTCCGGACAAACTAACTATGGCTACACCTTC. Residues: CASSSGQTNYGYTF.